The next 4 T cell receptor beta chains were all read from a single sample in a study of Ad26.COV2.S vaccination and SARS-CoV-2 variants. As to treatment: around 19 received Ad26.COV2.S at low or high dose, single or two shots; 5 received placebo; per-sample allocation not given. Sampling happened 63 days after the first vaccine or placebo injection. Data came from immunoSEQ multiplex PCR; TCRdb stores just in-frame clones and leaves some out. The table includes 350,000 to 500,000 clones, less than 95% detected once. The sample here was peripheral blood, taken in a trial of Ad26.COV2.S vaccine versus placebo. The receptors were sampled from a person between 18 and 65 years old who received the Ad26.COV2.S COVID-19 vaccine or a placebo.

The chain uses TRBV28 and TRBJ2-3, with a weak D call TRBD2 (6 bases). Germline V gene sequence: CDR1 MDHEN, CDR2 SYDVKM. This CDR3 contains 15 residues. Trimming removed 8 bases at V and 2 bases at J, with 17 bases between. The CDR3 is CASGLGGTPTDTQYF. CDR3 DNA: TGTGCCAGCGGGCTGGGCGGGACCCCCACAGATACGCAGTATTTT.

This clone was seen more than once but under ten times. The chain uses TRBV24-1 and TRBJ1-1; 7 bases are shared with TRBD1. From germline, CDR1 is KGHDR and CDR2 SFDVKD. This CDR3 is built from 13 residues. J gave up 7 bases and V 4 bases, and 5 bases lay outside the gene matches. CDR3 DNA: TGTGCCACCAGTGACCGAACAGGGGTTGAAGCTTTCTTT. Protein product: CATSDRTGVEAFF.

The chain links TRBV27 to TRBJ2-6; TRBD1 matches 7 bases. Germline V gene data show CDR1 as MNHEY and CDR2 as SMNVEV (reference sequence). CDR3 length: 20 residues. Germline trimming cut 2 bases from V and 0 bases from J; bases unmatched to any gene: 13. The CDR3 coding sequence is TGTGCCAGCAGTTTAAGGTTACCGGGACAGCTCAGCTCTGGGGCCAACGTCCTGACTTTC. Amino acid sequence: CASSLRLPGQLSSGANVLTF. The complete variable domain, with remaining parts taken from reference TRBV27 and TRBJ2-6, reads EAQVTQNPRYLITVTGKKLTVTCSQNMNHEYMSWYRQDPGLGLRQIYYSMNVEVTDKGDVPEGYKVSRKEKRNFPLILESPSPNQTSLYFCASSLRLPGQLSSGANVLTFGAGSRLTVL.

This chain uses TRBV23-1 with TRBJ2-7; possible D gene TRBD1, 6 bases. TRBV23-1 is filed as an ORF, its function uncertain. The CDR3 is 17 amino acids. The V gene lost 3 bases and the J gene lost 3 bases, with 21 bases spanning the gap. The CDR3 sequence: CASSHPTRTAAYYEQYF. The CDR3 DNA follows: TGCGCCAGCAGTCACCCTACCCGGACAGCAGCCTACTACGAGCAGTACTTC.